This T cell receptor (beta chain) was captured by sequencing in a study of blood T cell repertoires in COVID-19. In the study overall: Researchers got acute and convalescent COVID-19 samples from the United States, Italy and Spain. Nucleic acid was either cDNA or gDNA, and it came from T cells, B-cell-depleted T cells, or PBMCs.

This CDR3 has 13 amino acids. The authors' processing: Amplification from reference gene primers served as the basis for estimated nucleated cell counts. Assay: immunoSEQ multiplex PCR; the TCRdb copy retains only in-frame clones and omits some. V, J and clone size derive from that table, while D and trimming were established from the DNA sequence. The profile shows under 200,000 clones, around 85% of them singletons. The sample was peripheral blood. The clonotype comes from a woman aged 80 or older with acute or convalescent COVID-19. The chain combines TRBV12-2 with TRBJ1-2; the table's D gene call, TRBD1, was not cross checked with the DNA. TRBV12-2 counts as a pseudogene. Here the CDR3 reads CASRLGDTYGYTF. As DNA, the CDR3 is TGTGCAAGTCGCTTAGGGGACACCTATGGCTACACCTTC.